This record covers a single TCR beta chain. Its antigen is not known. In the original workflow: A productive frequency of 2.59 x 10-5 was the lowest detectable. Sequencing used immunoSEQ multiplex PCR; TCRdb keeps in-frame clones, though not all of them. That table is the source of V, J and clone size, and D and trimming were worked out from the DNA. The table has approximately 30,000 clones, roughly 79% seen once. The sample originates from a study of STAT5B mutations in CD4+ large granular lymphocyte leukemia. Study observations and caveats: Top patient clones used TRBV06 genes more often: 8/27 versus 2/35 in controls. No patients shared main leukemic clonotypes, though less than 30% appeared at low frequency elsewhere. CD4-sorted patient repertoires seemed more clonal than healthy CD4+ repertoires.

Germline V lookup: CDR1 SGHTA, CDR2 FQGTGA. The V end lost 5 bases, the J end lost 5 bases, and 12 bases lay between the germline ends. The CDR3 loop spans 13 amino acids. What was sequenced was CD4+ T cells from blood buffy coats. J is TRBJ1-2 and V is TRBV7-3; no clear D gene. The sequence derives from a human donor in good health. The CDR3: CASSLDKDYGYTF. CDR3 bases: TGTGCCAGCAGCCTCGACAAGGATTATGGCTACACCTTC.